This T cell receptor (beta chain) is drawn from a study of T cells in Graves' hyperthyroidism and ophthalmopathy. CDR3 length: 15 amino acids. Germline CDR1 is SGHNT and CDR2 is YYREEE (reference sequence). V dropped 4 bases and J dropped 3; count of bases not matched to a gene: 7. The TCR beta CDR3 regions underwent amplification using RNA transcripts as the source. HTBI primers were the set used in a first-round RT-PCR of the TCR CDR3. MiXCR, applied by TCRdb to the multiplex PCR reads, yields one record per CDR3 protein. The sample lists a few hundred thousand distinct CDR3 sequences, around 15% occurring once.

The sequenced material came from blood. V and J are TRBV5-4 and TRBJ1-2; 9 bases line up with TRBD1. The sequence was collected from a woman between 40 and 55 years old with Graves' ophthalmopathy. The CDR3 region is CASSLLTGGDYGYTF. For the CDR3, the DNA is TGTGCCAGCAGCCTACTTACAGGGGGCGACTATGGCTACACCTTC.